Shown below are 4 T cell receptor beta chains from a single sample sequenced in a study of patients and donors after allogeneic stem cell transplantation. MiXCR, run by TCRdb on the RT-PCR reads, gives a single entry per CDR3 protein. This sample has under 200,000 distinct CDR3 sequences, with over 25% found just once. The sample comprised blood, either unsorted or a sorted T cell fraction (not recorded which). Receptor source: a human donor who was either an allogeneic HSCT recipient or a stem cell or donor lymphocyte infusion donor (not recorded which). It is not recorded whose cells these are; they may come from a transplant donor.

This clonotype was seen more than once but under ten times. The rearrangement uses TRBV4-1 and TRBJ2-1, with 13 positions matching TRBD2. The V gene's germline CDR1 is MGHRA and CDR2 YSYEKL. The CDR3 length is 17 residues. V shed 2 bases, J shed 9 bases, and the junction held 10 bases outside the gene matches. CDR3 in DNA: TGCGCCAGCAGCCAATTACGTACTAGCGGGAGGGCCGCTGAGCAGTTCTTC. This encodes CASSQLRTSGRAAEQFF.

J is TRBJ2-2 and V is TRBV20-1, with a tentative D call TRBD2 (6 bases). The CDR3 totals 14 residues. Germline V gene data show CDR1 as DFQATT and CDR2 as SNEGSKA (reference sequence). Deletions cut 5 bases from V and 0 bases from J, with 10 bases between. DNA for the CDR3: TGCAGTGCTTCGGAGGGTTCGAACACCGGGGAGCTGTTTTTT. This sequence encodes CSASEGSNTGELFF.

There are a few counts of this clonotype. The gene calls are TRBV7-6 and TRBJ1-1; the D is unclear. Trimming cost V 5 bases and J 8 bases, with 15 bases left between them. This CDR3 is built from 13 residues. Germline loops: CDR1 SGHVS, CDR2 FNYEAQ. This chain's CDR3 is CASSLRWGGEAFF. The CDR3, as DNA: TGTGCCAGCAGCCTACGATGGGGAGGAGAAGCTTTCTTT.

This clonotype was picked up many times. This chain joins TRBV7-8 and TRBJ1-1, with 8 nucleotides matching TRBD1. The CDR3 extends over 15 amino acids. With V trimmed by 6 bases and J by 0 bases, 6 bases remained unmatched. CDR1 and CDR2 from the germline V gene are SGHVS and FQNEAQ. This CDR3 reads CASRDQGALNTEAFF. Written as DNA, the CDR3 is TGTGCCAGCAGGGATCAGGGGGCACTGAACACTGAAGCTTTCTTT.